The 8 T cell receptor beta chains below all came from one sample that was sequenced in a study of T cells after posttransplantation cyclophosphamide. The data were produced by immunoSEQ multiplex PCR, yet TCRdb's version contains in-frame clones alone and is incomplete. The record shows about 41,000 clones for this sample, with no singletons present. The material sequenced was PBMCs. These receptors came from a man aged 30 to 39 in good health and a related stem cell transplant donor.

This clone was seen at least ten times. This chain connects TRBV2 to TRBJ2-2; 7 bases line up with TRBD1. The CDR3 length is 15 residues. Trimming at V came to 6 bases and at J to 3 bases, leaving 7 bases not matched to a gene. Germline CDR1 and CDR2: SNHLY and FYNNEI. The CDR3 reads CASRATGAYTGELFF. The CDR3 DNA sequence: TGTGCCAGCAGAGCCACAGGGGCCTACACCGGGGAGCTGTTTTTT.

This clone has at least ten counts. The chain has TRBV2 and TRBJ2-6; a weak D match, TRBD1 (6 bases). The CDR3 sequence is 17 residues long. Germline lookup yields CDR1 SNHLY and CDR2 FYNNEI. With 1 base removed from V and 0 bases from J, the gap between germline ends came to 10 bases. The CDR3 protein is CASSEGGLSSGANVLTF. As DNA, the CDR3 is TGTGCCAGCAGTGAAGGGGGGCTGAGCTCTGGGGCCAACGTCCTGACTTTC.

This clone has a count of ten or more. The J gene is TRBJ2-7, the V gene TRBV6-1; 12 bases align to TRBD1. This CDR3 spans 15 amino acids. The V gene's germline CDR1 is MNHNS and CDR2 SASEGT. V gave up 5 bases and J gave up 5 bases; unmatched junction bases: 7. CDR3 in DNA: TGTGCCAGCAGTTCCGGGACAGGGGGCAACGACGAGCAGTACTTC. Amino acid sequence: CASSSGTGGNDEQYF.

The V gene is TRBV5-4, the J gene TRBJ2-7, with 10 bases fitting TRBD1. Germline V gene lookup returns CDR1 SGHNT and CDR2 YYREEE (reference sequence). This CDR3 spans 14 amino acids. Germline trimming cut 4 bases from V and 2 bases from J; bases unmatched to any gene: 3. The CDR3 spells CASSRTGGPYEQYF. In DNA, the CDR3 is TGTGCCAGCAGCCGGACAGGGGGTCCCTACGAGCAGTACTTC.

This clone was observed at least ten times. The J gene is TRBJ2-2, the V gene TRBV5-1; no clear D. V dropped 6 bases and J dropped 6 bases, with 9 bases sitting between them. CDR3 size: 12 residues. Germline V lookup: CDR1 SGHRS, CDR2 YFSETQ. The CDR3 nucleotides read TGCGCCAGCACAAAGGGTTCCGGGGAGCTGTTTTTT. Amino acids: CASTKGSGELFF.

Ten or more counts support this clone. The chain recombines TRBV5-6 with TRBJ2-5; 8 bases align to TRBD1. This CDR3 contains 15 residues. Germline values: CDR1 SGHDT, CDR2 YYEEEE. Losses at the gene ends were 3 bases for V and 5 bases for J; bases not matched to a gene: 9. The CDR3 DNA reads TGTGCCAGCAGCTCTGGACAGGGAAGCGGTGAGACCCAGTACTTC. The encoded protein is CASSSGQGSGETQYF.

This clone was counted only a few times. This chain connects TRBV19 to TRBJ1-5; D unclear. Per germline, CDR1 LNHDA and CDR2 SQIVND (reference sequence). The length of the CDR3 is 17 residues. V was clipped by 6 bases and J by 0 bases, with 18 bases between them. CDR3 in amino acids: CASSLQAQSDSNQPQHF. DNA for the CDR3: TGTGCCAGTAGCCTCCAGGCACAGTCCGATAGCAATCAGCCCCAGCATTTT.

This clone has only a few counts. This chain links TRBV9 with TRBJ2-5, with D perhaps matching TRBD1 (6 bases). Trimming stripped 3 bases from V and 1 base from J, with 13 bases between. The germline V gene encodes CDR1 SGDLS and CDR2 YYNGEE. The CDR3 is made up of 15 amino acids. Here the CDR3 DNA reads TGTGCCAGCAGCGGATCGGACAGCTCCCAAGAGACCCAGTACTTC. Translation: CASSGSDSSQETQYF.